The sequence of this T cell receptor (beta chain) was determined in a study of blood T cell repertoires in COVID-19 (dated by TCRdb to about 2020). About the investigation overall: Samples covering the acute and convalescent phases of COVID-19 were provided by collaborators in the United States, Italy and Spain. The prospective study material was composed of cDNA or gDNA derived from T cells, B-cell-depleted T cells, or PBMCs. Deeply sampled blood TCRbeta repertoires from subjects exposed to, actively infected with, or recovered from COVID-19 were included in the dataset. The repertoires were released in a freely available public database meant as a resource for research on the immune response to SARS-CoV-2. The samples were drawn from the first 160 participants of the ongoing ImmuneRACE study and from roughly 1,300 subjects provided by 6 global collaborators. A de-identified subject ID, COVID-19 status, age in years and sex were almost always included in the sample metadata. Where available, HLA class I and class II types were obtained from metadata supplied by the sample provider rather than from assay-based typing.

Via the germline V gene (reference sequence), CDR1 is GTSNPN and CDR2 SVGIG. The CDR3 goes from the cysteine to the phenylalanine over 13 residues. Only the CDR3 DNA stays, 39 bases, in frame from base 1. V drops 3 bases and J drops 7 bases, leaving 16 bases in between. The immunoSEQ Assay, a bias-controlled multiplex PCR, was used to amplify TCRbeta CDR3 regions from genomic DNA. As for how the authors treated the data: Within the assay, amplification of reference gene primers was used to estimate how many nucleated cells each sample contained. To quantify the absolute abundance of each unique TCRbeta CDR3 rearrangement, sequence reads were collapsed and filtered. For each sample, productive Simpson clonality was calculated as the square root of Simpson's diversity index across productive rearrangements. Sourced from immuneACCESS, this table was stored by TCRdb with only in-frame sequences that have V and J called. A share of the clones is absent; for the studies checked, an unresolved V gene accounts for under half, and the remainder has no known explanation. D and trimming were read from the DNA, whereas the V and J calls and clone size are those reported in that table. The sample table holds some 260,000 clones, of which 80% to 90% were seen once. Clones ranked in the top ten supply about 1.7% of the sample.

Note on this clone: Its antigen target is currently unknown. Base qualities were left out, and no much larger clone turns up one base away.

Enrolling through a virtual design, the prospective study's participants ranged in age from roughly 18 to 95 years and lived across about two dozen United States geographic areas. In the prospective study, cohorts were assigned on the basis of participant-reported clinical history obtained from a screening survey and a study questionnaire. ImmuneRACE Cohort 3 recovered participants were defined by two consecutive negative NP/OP PCR tests, healthcare professional clearance, or symptom resolution. In the prospective study, mobile phlebotomists collected whole blood, serum and a nasopharyngeal or oropharyngeal swab from each participant. Over a roughly two-month period, participants in the prospective study had the option of providing additional blood draws and questionnaires. Prospective study blood samples were shipped either frozen or at room temperature before DNA extraction. The full study reports these points: Clinical and demographic metadata were provided uncurated, with the amount varying by source and participant.

Here the chain combines TRBV30 and TRBJ2-7, with TRBD1 as a weak D call on 5 bases. The source of this sequence is a man aged 35-49 years who had recovered from COVID-19. Sequencing used PBMCs or T cells enriched from blood (not recorded which). The CDR3 loop reads CAWRRQGTIEQYF. The nucleotide sequence is given as TGTGCCTGGAGGAGGCAGGGTACCATAGAGCAGTACTTC.